These 16 T cell receptor beta chains were all obtained from the same sample, sequenced in a study of T cell changes during pregnancy in multiple sclerosis. The assay was immunoSEQ multiplex PCR, and TCRdb's table has in-frame clones only and misses some. The repertoire holds 40,000 to 50,000 clones, with about 90% as singletons. The sequencing used CD4+ T cells from peripheral blood mononuclear cells, collected in the second trimester of pregnancy. Receptors originate from a female donor in good health, enrolled as a control in a pregnancy study.

The chain combines TRBV7-9 with TRBJ1-2, with D uncertain. Germline V gene data show CDR1 as SEHNR and CDR2 as FQNEAQ (reference sequence). V lost 5 bases and J 3 bases, leaving 25 bases between the germline ends. This CDR3 is 18 amino acids long. The CDR3 loop reads CASSDNLGGGPSDYGYTF. In DNA form, the CDR3 reads TGTGCCAGCAGCGACAACCTAGGTGGAGGGCCTTCCGACTATGGCTACACCTTC.

The CDR3 coding sequence is TGTGCCAGCAGCCTCGGACTAGCGGGGGACCAAGAGACCCAGTACTTC. Protein: CASSLGLAGDQETQYF. The chain links TRBV5-8 to TRBJ2-5; 13 nucleotides agree with TRBD2. V gave up 4 bases and J gave up 0 bases; unmatched junction bases: 3. The germline V gene has CDR1 SGHTS and CDR2 YDEGEE. The CDR3 covers 16 residues.

This clone was seen only once. The V gene is TRBV5-8, the J gene TRBJ2-7; D uncertain. The CDR3 spans 15 residues. With 0 bases removed from V and 0 bases from J, the gap between germline ends came to 10 bases. Germline V gene lookup returns CDR1 SGHTS and CDR2 YDEGEE. The CDR3 region is CASSLGVRYSYEQYF. CDR3 in DNA: TGTGCCAGCAGCTTGGGGGTCAGGTACTCCTACGAGCAGTACTTC. Full variable domain (missing parts from reference TRBV5-8 and TRBJ2-7): EAGVTQSPTHLIKTRGQQATLRCSPISGHTSVYWYQQALGLGLQFLLWYDEGEERNRGNFPPRFSGRQFPNYSSELNVNALELEDSALYLCASSLGVRYSYEQYFGPGTRLTVT.

The chain joins TRBV5-4 to TRBJ2-7; possible D gene TRBD1, 6 bases. CDR3 length equals 12 residues. CDR1 SGHNT and CDR2 YYREEE come from the germline V gene (reference sequence). V shed 9 bases and J shed 6 bases, with 16 bases lying between them. CDR3 sequence: CATRSQGAEQYF. DNA for the CDR3: TGTGCCACCAGATCACAGGGCGCCGAGCAGTACTTC.

J is TRBJ1-5 and V is TRBV5-6, with D possibly matching TRBD1 (5 bases). Germline V gene data show CDR1 as SGHDT and CDR2 as YYEEEE. CDR3 length equals 14 residues. Trimming pared 2 bases from V and 7 bases from J, leaving 13 bases between. The DNA for the CDR3 is TGTGCCAGCAGCTTCGGGGGAGCGGGCCAGCCCCAGCATTTT. This codes for CASSFGGAGQPQHF.

The genes are TRBV7-8 and TRBJ2-3, with 10 bases lining up with TRBD2. V shed 6 bases, J shed 6 bases, and the junction held 9 bases outside the gene matches. This CDR3 has 15 amino acids. Germline-derived CDR1 and CDR2 are SGHVS and FQNEAQ. This chain's CDR3 is CASSFSGGASDTQYF. CDR3 coding DNA: TGTGCCAGCAGTTTCAGCGGGGGGGCTAGTGATACGCAGTATTTT.

This clone was found once. The chain employs TRBV5-1 and TRBJ1-4; the match to TRBD1 covers 9 bases. This CDR3 spans 15 amino acids. The trim removed 4 bases at V and 5 bases at J, leaving 6 bases unmatched. Germline values: CDR1 SGHRS, CDR2 YFSETQ. CDR3 DNA: TGCGCCAGCAGCCTATTGACAGGGGGGAATGAAAAACTGTTTTTT. Translating it yields CASSLLTGGNEKLFF.

The chain is built from TRBV11-2 and TRBJ2-7; TRBD2 matches at 9 bases. CDR3 length: 16 amino acids. The V and J ends lost 0 bases and 4 bases, in that order; junction bases with no gene match: 7. Germline loops: CDR1 SGHAT, CDR2 FQNNGV. Here the CDR3 DNA reads TGTGCCAGCAGCTTAGATCAGGGTAGCGGGGGTTACGAGCAGTACTTC. Translated, it gives CASSLDQGSGGYEQYF.

The chain joins TRBV6-6 to TRBJ1-1; possibly TRBD1 for D (6 bases). V shed 6 bases and J shed 4 bases, with 15 bases lying between them. Germline-derived CDR1 and CDR2 are MNHNY and SVGAGI (reference sequence). The CDR3 extends over 14 amino acids. The CDR3 region is CASREQGRSTEAFF. The DNA for the CDR3 is TGTGCCAGCAGAGAACAGGGCAGGAGCACTGAAGCTTTCTTT.

The chain employs TRBV10-3 and TRBJ1-3; 7 bases line up with TRBD1. The CDR3 has 19 amino acids. Per the germline V gene, CDR1 is ENHRY and CDR2 is SYGVKD. J lost 0 bases, V lost 6 bases, and 17 bases had no gene match. The CDR3 coding sequence is TGTGCCATCAGACGAAACGGGACAGCACCTCTTAGCTCTGGAAACACCATATATTTT. This translates into CAIRRNGTAPLSSGNTIYF.

V is TRBV5-1 and J is TRBJ2-1; 8 bases agree with TRBD2. CDR1 SGHRS and CDR2 YFSETQ come from the germline V gene. The V segment lost 9 bases and the J segment 4 bases; nucleotides outside the gene matches: 12. The CDR3 is made up of 15 amino acids. The chain's CDR3 is CATTVDSGVYNEQFF. In nucleotides, the CDR3 is TGCGCCACTACGGTGGATAGCGGGGTTTACAATGAGCAGTTCTTC.

The chain couples TRBV27 to TRBJ1-4; no reliable D call. V was clipped by 3 bases and J by 7 bases, with 24 bases between them. CDR1 MNHEY and CDR2 SMNVEV come from the germline V gene (reference sequence). The CDR3 runs to 18 residues. Here the CDR3 DNA reads TGTGCCAGCAGTTTTACCGGTGCGACCTTCTCTAGTCGTGAAAAACTGTTTTTT. This encodes CASSFTGATFSSREKLFF.

The rearrangement links TRBV6-5 to TRBJ2-3; D is perhaps TRBD2 (5 bases). CDR1 and CDR2 from the germline V gene are MNHEY and SVGAGI. The V end was cut by 6 bases, the J end by 2 bases, with 12 bases between. The CDR3 contains 14 residues. The CDR3: CASRRTSYTDTQYF. CDR3 bases: TGTGCCAGCAGGAGGACTTCCTACACAGATACGCAGTATTTT.

The V gene is TRBV18, the J gene TRBJ2-3, with D possibly matching TRBD2 (6 bases). The CDR3 spans 16 residues. CDR1 and CDR2 from the germline V gene are KGHSH and LQKENI. V was pared by 5 bases and J by 2 bases, with 17 bases between. CDR3 in amino acids: CASSSKKLAPTDTQYF. As DNA, the CDR3 is TGTGCCAGCTCATCAAAAAAACTAGCACCCACAGATACGCAGTATTTT.

The chain employs TRBV6-1 and TRBJ2-2, with D tentatively TRBD2 (6 bases). The CDR3 covers 14 residues. V was shortened by 4 bases and J by 6 bases, with 12 bases between the two germline ends. Germline assignment: CDR1 MNHNS and CDR2 SASEGT. CDR3: CASSGPSAAGELFF. In DNA form, the CDR3 reads TGTGCCAGCAGTGGGCCTAGCGCCGCCGGGGAGCTGTTTTTT.

V usage is TRBV5-1 and J usage is TRBJ2-2, with a tentative D call TRBD2 (7 bases). V lost 4 bases and J 2 bases, leaving 21 bases between the germline ends. Germline V gene lookup returns CDR1 SGHRS and CDR2 YFSETQ. This CDR3 has 18 amino acids. The CDR3 spells CASSPSLGRGPNTGELFF. DNA for the CDR3: TGCGCCAGCAGCCCATCCCTCGGGCGGGGGCCTAACACCGGGGAGCTGTTTTTT.